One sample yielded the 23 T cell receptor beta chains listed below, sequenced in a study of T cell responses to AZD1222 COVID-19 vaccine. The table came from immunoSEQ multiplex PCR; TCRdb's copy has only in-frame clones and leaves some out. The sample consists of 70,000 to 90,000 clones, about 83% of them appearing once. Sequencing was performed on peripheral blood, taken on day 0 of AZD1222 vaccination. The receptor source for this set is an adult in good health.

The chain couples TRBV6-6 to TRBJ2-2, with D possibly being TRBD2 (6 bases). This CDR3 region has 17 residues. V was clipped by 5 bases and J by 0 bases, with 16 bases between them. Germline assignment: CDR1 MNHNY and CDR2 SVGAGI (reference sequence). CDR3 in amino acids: CASSRRAGRANTGELFF. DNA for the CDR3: TGTGCCAGCAGTCGGAGGGCAGGTCGGGCGAACACCGGGGAGCTGTTTTTT.

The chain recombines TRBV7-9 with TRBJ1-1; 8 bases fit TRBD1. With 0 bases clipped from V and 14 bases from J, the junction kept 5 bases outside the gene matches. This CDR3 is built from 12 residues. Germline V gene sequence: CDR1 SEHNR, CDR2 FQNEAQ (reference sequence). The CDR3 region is CASSLAGQEQFF. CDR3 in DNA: TGTGCCAGCAGCTTAGCGGGACAGGAGCAATTCTTT.

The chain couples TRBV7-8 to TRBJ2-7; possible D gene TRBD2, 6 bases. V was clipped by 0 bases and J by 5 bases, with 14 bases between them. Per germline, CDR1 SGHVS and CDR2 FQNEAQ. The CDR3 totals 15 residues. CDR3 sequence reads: CASSLAAGPGDEQYF. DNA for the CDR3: TGTGCCAGCAGCTTAGCGGCGGGGCCGGGGGACGAGCAGTACTTC.

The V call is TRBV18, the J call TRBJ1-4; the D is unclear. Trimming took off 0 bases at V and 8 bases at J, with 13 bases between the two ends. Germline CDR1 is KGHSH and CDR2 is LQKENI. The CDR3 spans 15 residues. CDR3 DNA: TGTGCCAGCTCACCACCGAGTACGGGGAGGGAAAAACTGTTTTTT. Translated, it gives CASSPPSTGREKLFF. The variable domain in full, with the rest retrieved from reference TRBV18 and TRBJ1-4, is NAGVMQNPRHLVRRRGQEARLRCSPMKGHSHVYWYRQLPEEGLKFMVYLQKENIIDESGMPKERFSAEFPKEGPSILRIQQVVRGDSAAYFCASSPPSTGREKLFFGSGTQLSVL.

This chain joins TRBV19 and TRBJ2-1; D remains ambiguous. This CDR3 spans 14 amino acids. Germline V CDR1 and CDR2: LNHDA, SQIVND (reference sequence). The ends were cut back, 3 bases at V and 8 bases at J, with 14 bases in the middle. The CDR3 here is CASSIAKPRDEQFF. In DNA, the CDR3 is TGTGCCAGTAGTATTGCAAAACCCCGGGATGAGCAGTTCTTC.

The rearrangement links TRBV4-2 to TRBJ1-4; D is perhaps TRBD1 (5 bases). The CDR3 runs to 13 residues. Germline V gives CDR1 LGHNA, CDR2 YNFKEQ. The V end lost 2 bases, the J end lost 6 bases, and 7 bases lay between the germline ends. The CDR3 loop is CASSQSRDEKLFF. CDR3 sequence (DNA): TGTGCCAGCAGCCAAAGCAGGGATGAAAAACTGTTTTTT.

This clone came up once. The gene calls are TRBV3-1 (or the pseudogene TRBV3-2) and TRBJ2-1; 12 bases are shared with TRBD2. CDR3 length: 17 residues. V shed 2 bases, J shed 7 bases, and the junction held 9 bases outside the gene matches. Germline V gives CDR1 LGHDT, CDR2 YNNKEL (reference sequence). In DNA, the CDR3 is TGTGCCAGCAGCCAACTAGCGGGAGGGCCGCGGGGGAATGAGCAGTTCTTC. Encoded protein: CASSQLAGGPRGNEQFF.

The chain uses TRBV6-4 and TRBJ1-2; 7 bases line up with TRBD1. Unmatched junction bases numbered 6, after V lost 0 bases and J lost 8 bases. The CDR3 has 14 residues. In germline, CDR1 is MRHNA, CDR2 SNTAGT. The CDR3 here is CASSDSNRGGGYTF. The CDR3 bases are TGTGCCAGCAGTGACTCAAACAGGGGTGGCGGCTACACCTTC.

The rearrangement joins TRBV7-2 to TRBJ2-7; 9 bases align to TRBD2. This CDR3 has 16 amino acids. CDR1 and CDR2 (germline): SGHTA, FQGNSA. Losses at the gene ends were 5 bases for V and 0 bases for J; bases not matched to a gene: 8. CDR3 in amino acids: CASSPQAGGISYEQYF. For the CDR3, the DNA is TGTGCCAGCAGCCCCCAAGCGGGGGGAATCTCCTACGAGCAGTACTTC.

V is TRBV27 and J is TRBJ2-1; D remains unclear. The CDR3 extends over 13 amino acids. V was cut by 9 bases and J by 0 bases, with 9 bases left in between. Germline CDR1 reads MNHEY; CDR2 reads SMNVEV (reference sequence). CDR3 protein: CASCDYSYNEQFF. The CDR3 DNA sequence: TGTGCCAGTTGTGATTACTCCTACAATGAGCAGTTCTTC.

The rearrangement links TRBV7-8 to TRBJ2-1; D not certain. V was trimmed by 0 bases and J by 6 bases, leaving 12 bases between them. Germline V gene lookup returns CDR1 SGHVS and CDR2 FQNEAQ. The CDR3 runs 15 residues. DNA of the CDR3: TGTGCCAGCAGCTTAGCTCCCCACTCTTCCAATGAGCAGTTCTTC. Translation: CASSLAPHSSNEQFF. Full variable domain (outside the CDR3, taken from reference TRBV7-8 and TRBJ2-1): GAGVSQSPRYKVAKRGQDVALRCDPISGHVSLFWYQQALGQGPEFLTYFQNEAQLDKSGLPSDRFFAERPEGSVSTLKIQRTQQEDSAVYLCASSLAPHSSNEQFFGPGTRLTVL.

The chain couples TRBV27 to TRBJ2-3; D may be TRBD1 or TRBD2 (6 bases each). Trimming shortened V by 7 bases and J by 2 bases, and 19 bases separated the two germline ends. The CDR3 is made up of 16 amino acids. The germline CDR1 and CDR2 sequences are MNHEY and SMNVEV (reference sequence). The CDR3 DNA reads TGTGCCAGCACGGTTAACGGGGGCCTTCTCACAGATACGCAGTATTTT. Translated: CASTVNGGLLTDTQYF.

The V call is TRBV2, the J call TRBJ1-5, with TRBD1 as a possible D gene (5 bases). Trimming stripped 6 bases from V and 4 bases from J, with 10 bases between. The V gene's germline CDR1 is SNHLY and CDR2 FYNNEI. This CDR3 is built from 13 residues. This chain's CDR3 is CASRGDANQPQHF. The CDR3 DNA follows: TGTGCCAGCAGGGGGGACGCAAATCAGCCCCAGCATTTT. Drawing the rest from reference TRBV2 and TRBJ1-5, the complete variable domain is EPEVTQTPSHQVTQMGQEVILRCVPISNHLYFYWYRQILGQKVEFLVSFYNNEISEKSEIFDDQFSVERPDGSNFTLKIRSTKLEDSAMYFCASRGDANQPQHFGDGTRLSIL.

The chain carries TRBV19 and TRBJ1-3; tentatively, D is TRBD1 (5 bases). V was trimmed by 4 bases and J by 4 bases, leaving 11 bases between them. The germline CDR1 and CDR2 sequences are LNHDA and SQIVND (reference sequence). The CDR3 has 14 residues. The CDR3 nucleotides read TGTGCCAGTAGTAGAGGGGTAGACGGAAACACCATATATTTT. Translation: CASSRGVDGNTIYF.

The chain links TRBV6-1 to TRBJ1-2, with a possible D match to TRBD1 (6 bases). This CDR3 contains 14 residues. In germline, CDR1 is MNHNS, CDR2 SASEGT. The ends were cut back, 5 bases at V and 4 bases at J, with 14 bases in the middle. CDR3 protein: CASSTNRDGYGYTF. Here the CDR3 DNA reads TGTGCCAGCAGTACCAACAGGGATGGCTATGGCTACACCTTC.

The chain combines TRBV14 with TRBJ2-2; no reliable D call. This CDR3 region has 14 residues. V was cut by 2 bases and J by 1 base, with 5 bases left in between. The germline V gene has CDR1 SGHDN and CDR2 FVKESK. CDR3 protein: CASSQQVNTGELFF. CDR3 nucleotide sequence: TGTGCCAGCAGCCAACAAGTGAACACCGGGGAGCTGTTTTTT.

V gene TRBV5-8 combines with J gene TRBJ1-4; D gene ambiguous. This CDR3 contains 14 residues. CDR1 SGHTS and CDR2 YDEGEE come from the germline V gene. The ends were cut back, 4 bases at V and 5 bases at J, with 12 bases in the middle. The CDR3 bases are TGTGCCAGCAGCCGCCGGGGTTCAAATGAAAAACTGTTTTTT. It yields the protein CASSRRGSNEKLFF.

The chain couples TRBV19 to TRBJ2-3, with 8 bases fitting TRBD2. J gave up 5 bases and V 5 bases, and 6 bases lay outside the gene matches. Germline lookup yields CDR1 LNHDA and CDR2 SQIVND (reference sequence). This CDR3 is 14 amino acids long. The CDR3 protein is CASSVLAGLDTQYF. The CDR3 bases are TGTGCCAGTAGTGTCTTAGCGGGGTTAGATACGCAGTATTTT.

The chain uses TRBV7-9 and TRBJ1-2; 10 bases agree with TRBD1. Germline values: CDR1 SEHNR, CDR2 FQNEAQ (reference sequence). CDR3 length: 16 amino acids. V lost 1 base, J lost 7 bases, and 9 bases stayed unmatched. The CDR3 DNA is TGTGCCAGCAGCTTAGTGGGAGACAGGGGGCGAGGTGGCTACACCTTC. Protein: CASSLVGDRGRGGYTF.

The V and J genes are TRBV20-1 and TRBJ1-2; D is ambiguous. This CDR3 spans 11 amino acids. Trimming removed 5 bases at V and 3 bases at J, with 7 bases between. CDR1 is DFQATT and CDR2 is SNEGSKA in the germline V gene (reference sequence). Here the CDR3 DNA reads TGCAGTGCTCTGGGAGACTATGGCTACACCTTC. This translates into CSALGDYGYTF.

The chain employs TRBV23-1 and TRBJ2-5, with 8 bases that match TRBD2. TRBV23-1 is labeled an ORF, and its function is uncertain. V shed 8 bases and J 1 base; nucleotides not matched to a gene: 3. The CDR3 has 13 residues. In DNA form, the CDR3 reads TGCGCCAGCTCAACTAGCGGCCAAGAGACCCAGTACTTC. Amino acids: CASSTSGQETQYF.

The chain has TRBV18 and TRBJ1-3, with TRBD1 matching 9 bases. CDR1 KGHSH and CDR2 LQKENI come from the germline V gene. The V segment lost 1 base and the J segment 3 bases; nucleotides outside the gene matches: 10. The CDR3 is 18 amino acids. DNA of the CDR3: TGTGCCAGCTCACCACTAGGGACAGGGCTGTCGAGTGGAAACACCATATATTTT. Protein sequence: CASSPLGTGLSSGNTIYF.

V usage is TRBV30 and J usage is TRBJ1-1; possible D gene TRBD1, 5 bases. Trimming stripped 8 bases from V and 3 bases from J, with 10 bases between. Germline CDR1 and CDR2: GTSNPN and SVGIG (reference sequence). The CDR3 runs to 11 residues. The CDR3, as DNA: TGTGCCCGGGGCCGGGACACTGAAGCTTTCTTT. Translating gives CARGRDTEAFF.